These T cell receptor beta chains were read from a single sample in a study of blood T cells in healthy people across ages. From the 5' RACE reads, TCRdb called clonotypes with MiXCR, one entry per CDR3 protein. The data contain approximately 960,000 distinct CDR3 sequences, around 29% of them seen just once; the ten biggest clones take up more than 8.5%. This sample was shared with a second study, whose subject was T cells of mothers and their children.

Sample: blood. These receptors came from a woman in her 40s in good health. The CDR3 runs from the conserved cysteine through the conserved F or W. D genes are given only for firm matches. Only some rows state a clone size, as once, few, many or a class for expanded clones.

D gene,J gene,V gene,clone size,CDR3 protein
.,TRBJ1-6,TRBV20-1,many,CSAWSSSYNSPLHF
.,TRBJ2-1,TRBV20-1,.,CSARKRSYNEQFF
.,TRBJ1-1,TRBV29-1,.,CSVDTGPEAFF
.,TRBJ2-3,TRBV20-1,many,CSARETAPFTDTQYF
.,TRBJ2-5,TRBV24-1,.,CATSDFGGNEQYF
.,TRBJ2-3,TRBV20-1,many,CRLLGDSLDTQYF
.,TRBJ1-1,TRBV7-2,.,CASSPSRGPEAFF
.,TRBJ2-7,TRBV3-1,.,CASSAREGYEQYF
TRBD2,TRBJ2-1,TRBV28,.,CASRPPGGGFNEQFF
.,TRBJ2-6,TRBV6-4,many,CASSLESSGANVLTF
.,TRBJ1-1,TRBV7-9,.,CASSLAGWTEAFF
.,TRBJ2-3,TRBV9,few,CASSTAVTDTQYF
.,TRBJ2-5,TRBV18,.,CASSPYLGETQYF
TRBD1,TRBJ1-5,TRBV20-1,.,CSARDGDSNNQPQHF
.,TRBJ1-4,TRBV7-9,few,CASSSRGNPNEKLFF
TRBD1,TRBJ2-7,TRBV7-2,many,CASSFPGQTYEQYF
TRBD2,TRBJ2-3,TRBV4-2,.,CASSHRLAGGSTDTQYF
.,TRBJ2-3,TRBV24-1,few,CATSDGTLVQYF
.,TRBJ2-5,TRBV7-8,many,CASSLATRQETQYF
.,TRBJ1-2,TRBV20-1,.,CSVDSSLSYGYTF
.,TRBJ1-5,TRBV20-1,few,CSALQDPNQPQHF
.,TRBJ1-2,TRBV6-6,many,CATTNSLSYTF
TRBD2,TRBJ2-1,TRBV3-1,.,CASSQATSGGAAEQFF
.,TRBJ2-5,TRBV10-3,many,CAISDELTRYEEETQYF
TRBD2,TRBJ2-3,TRBV7-3,many,CASSPGSGITSTDTQYF
.,TRBJ1-5,TRBV4-1,once,CASSQDYRRNQPQHF
.,TRBJ1-2,TRBV7-9,few,CASSEDGAEGYTF
.,TRBJ2-4,TRBV7-8,.,CASSQQPGTEKNIQYF
TRBD2,TRBJ2-1,TRBV7-3,.,CASSLSLAGASNEQDF